This TCR beta chain was sequenced in a study of early T cells in non-severe SARS-CoV-2 infection. Overall study: From unsorted whole blood, bulk RNA was sequenced, and the chains remained unpaired. Notes on the study in general: Missing private and CD4 specificities, VDJdb matching favored anti-spike CD8 responses.

TCRdb independently ran MiXCR on the 5' RACE reads; one entry per CDR3 protein. The table includes 110,000 or so distinct CDR3 sequences, about 12% detected once. This clonotype has ten or more counts. Its specificity is not known. J lost 2 bases, V lost 6 bases, and 6 bases had no gene match. CDR1 MDHEN and CDR2 SYDVKM come from the germline V gene. CDR3 length: 15 residues. The source of this sequence is an adult who was a healthcare worker with PCR-confirmed SARS-CoV-2 infection or an uninfected control (not recorded which). The J gene is TRBJ2-7, the V gene TRBV28; 11 positions agree with TRBD1. Sequences were obtained from whole blood. CDR3 sequence reads: CASSGQGAYPYEQYF. The CDR3, as DNA: TGTGCCAGCAGCGGACAGGGGGCATATCCCTACGAGCAGTACTTC.